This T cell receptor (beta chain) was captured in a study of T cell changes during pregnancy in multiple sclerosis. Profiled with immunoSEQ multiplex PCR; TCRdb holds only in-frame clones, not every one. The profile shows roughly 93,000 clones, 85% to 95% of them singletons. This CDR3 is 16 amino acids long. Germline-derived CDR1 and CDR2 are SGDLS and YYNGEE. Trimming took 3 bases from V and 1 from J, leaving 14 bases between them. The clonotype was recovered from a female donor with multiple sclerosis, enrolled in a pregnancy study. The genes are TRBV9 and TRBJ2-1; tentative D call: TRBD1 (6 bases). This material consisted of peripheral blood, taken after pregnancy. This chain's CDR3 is CASSAPTGMSYNEQFF. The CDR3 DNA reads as TGTGCCAGCAGCGCTCCAACAGGGATGTCCTACAATGAGCAGTTCTTC.